This T cell receptor beta chain was documented in a study of shared clonotypes between healthy human individuals. Terminally differentiated effector memory CD45RA+ cells were excluded by CCR7 positive selection of CD45RO-negative cells. Trimming removed 3 bases at V and 2 bases at J, with 8 bases between. The CDR3 extends over 13 amino acids. From germline, CDR1 is PRHDT and CDR2 FYEKMQ (reference sequence). In the sorted-subset replicate PCRs, 150 to 200 ng DNA, 30,000 or so T cell genomes, was used. Method: immunoSEQ multiplex PCR; TCRdb's copy keeps in-frame clones and lacks some. The table lists around 2,000,000 clones, about 95% of them singletons.

The sequenced sample was naive CD8+ T cells sorted from blood. The TCR comes from a man younger than 30 in good health. The V call is TRBV13, the J call TRBJ2-7, with D possibly TRBD1 on 5 matching bases. The CDR3 DNA sequence: TGTGCCAGCAGCTTTAAGGGGCCCTACGAGCAGTACTTC. Translated, it gives CASSFKGPYEQYF.